This T cell receptor (beta chain) was documented in a study of post-analysis software for immune sequencing data. The overall study: Relapsing-remitting, secondary progressive and progressive-relapsing forms made up the multiple sclerosis disease courses.

Comment on this clonotype: Its antigen is as yet unknown.

Unique molecular identifiers featured in each of the TCR beta cDNA libraries. The authors obtained some 500,000 cDNA molecules from approximately 0.91 to 9.4 million T cells. TCRdb re-derived calls from the PCR reads in MiXCR, one entry per CDR3 protein. The sample carries hundreds of thousands of distinct CDR3 sequences, approximately 33% recorded once. Findings of the study overall: When patients were compared with controls, about five TRBV segments were more frequent, TRBV5-6, TRBV5-1 and TRBV20-1 among them. Same-batch preparations were strongly co-clustered by F measure. Multiple sclerosis was associated with a significant reduction in normalized Chao1 diversity relative to controls.

The CDR3 sequence is 17 residues long. Per the germline V gene, CDR1 is DFQATT and CDR2 is SNEGSKA (reference sequence). Trimming removed 3 bases from V and 0 bases from J, with 18 bases in between. This chain links TRBV20-1 with TRBJ1-5; no reliable D call. The sample comprised blood. The source of this sequence is a girl aged 10 to 17 with multiple sclerosis. This CDR3 is CSASLGDGAYSNQPQHF. CDR3 DNA: TGCAGTGCTAGCCTCGGGGATGGTGCTTATAGCAATCAGCCCCAGCATTTT.